These 9 T cell receptor beta chains were sequenced from one sample in a study of T-cell memory formation after mild COVID-19. TCRdb processed the 5' RACE reads anew with MiXCR; each CDR3 protein has one entry. The table lists about 560,000 distinct CDR3 sequences, about 20% of them singletons. Sequencing was performed on PBMCs or a T cell subset sorted from them (not recorded which). These TCRs come from an adult woman who had mild COVID-19 (a few samples of this study predate the infection). Cell type and time point are not known.

The V gene is TRBV2, the J gene TRBJ2-5, with D tentatively TRBD2 (5 bases). The length of the CDR3 is 13 residues. The V end lost 1 base, the J end lost 4 bases, and 7 bases lay between the germline ends. The germline V gene has CDR1 SNHLY and CDR2 FYNNEI. CDR3: CASSEGERETQYF. The CDR3 DNA sequence: TGTGCCAGCAGTGAAGGGGAGAGAGAGACCCAGTACTTC.

The V gene is TRBV14, the J gene TRBJ2-1; maybe TRBD2 (7 bases). The V and J ends lost 3 bases and 4 bases respectively, with 19 bases between them. The CDR3 is made up of 17 amino acids. Germline V gene data show CDR1 as SGHDN and CDR2 as FVKESK. This chain's CDR3 is CASSQTGLAERYNEQFF. The CDR3 DNA follows: TGTGCCAGCAGCCAGACAGGCCTAGCGGAACGATACAATGAGCAGTTCTTC. Based on the CDR3 plus reference TRBV14 and TRBJ2-1, the full variable domain is EAGVTQFPSHSVIEKGQTVTLRCDPISGHDNLYWYRRVMGKEIKFLLHFVKESKQDESGMPNNRFLAERTGGTYSTLKVQPAELEDSGVYFCASSQTGLAERYNEQFFGPGTRLTVL.

This clonotype was counted between two and nine times. The V call is TRBV6-2 or TRBV6-3, the J call TRBJ2-1, with D unclear. CDR1 and CDR2 (germline): MNHEY, SVGEGT. The CDR3 length is 16 residues. Trimming stripped 5 bases from V and 8 bases from J, with 22 bases between. As DNA, the CDR3 is TGTGCCAGCAGTCACACACTAAGAGACTTTCCCCATGAGCAGTTCTTC. Residues: CASSHTLRDFPHEQFF.

This clonotype was recorded a few times. The rearrangement links TRBV2 to TRBJ1-5, with D maybe TRBD1 (6 bases). The V and J ends lost 1 base and 5 bases respectively, with 12 bases between them. CDR1 SNHLY and CDR2 FYNNEI come from the germline V gene. CDR3 length: 15 amino acids. The CDR3 sequence: CASSEERTAYQPQHF. For the CDR3, the DNA is TGTGCCAGCAGTGAAGAAAGGACAGCCTATCAGCCCCAGCATTTT.

This clonotype was observed a handful of times. V and J are TRBV7-3 and TRBJ1-1; perhaps TRBD1 as D (6 bases). CDR3 length equals 13 residues. Per germline, CDR1 SGHTA and CDR2 FQGTGA. The ends were cut back, 4 bases at V and 8 bases at J, with 14 bases in the middle. CDR3 sequence: CASSSQGGMEAFF. The CDR3 DNA follows: TGTGCCAGCAGCTCACAAGGGGGGATGGAAGCTTTCTTT.

This clonotype was observed once. The chain links TRBV7-9 to TRBJ1-2; TRBD1 matches 7 bases. The CDR3 sequence is 15 residues long. V shed 4 bases, J shed 8 bases, and the junction held 13 bases outside the gene matches. CDR1 and CDR2 from the germline V gene are SEHNR and FQNEAQ (reference sequence). The CDR3 spells CASSSTLGQERGYTF. CDR3 nucleotide sequence: TGTGCCAGCAGCTCAACCCTAGGACAGGAGCGGGGCTACACCTTC.

This clonotype has only a few counts. The genes are TRBV7-3 and TRBJ2-1; D gene uncertain. Trimming took 5 bases from V and 9 from J, leaving 8 bases between them. The CDR3 loop spans 11 amino acids. Germline CDR1 is SGHTA and CDR2 is FQGTGA. CDR3 region: CASSTQTEQFF. The DNA for the CDR3 is TGTGCCAGCAGCACCCAAACTGAGCAGTTCTTC.

The rearrangement joins TRBV4-2 to TRBJ1-2; D is perhaps TRBD1 (5 bases). Looked up from germline, CDR1 is LGHNA and CDR2 is YNFKEQ. The V gene lost 1 base and the J gene lost 7 bases, with 7 bases spanning the gap. This CDR3 comprises 12 residues. CDR3 nucleotide sequence: TGTGCCAGCAGCCAAGCCCAGGGTGGCTACACCTTC. It is translated as CASSQAQGGYTF.

This rearrangement joins TRBV9 to TRBJ2-1, with 8 bases aligning to TRBD2. The CDR3 sequence is 13 residues long. Unmatched junction bases numbered 5, after V lost 5 bases and J lost 7 bases. Per germline, CDR1 SGDLS and CDR2 YYNGEE. CDR3 sequence (DNA): TGTGCCAGCAGTGCTAGCGGGCTAAATGAGCAGTTCTTC. Residues: CASSASGLNEQFF.